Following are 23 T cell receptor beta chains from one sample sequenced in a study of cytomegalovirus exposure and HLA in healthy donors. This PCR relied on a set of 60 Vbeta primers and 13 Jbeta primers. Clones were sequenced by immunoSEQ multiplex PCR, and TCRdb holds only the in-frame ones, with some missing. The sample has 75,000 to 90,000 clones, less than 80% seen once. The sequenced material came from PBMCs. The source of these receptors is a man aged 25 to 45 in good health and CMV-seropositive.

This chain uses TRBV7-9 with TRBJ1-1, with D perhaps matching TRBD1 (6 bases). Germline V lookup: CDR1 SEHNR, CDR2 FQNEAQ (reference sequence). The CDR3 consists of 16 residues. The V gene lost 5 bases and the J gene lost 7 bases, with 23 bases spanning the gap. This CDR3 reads CASSEGVVRGYGEAFF. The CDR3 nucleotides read TGTGCCAGCAGCGAGGGGGTAGTAAGGGGGTACGGTGAAGCTTTCTTT.

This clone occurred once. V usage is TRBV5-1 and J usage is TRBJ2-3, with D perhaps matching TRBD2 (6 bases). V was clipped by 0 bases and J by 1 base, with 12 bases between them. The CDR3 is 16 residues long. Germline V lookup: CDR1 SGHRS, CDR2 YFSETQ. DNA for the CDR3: TGCGCCAGCAGCTTGGGGGCTAGCGTACGCACAGATACGCAGTATTTT. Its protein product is CASSLGASVRTDTQYF.

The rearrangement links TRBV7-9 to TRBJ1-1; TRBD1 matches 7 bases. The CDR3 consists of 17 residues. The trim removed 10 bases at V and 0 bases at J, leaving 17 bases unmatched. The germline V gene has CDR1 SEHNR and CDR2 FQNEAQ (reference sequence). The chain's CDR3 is CAILRVLTGVMNTEAFF. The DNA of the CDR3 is TGTGCCATTCTTAGGGTATTAACAGGGGTTATGAACACTGAAGCTTTCTTT.

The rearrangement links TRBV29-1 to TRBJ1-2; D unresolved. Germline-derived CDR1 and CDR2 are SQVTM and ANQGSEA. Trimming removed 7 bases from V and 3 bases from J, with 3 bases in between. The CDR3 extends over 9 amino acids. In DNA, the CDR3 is TGCAGCGCCGACTATGGCTACACCTTC. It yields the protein CSADYGYTF.

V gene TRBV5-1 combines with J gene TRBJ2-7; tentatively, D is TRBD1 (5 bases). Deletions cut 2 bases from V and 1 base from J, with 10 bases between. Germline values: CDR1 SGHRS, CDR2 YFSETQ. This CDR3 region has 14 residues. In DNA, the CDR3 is TGCGCCAGCAGCTTCCTAGACAGTTCCTACGAGCAGTACTTC. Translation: CASSFLDSSYEQYF.

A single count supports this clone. This CDR3 is CASRSGTSGNNEQFF. CDR3 DNA sequence: TGCGCCAGCAGATCCGGGACTAGCGGTAACAATGAGCAGTTCTTC. The rearrangement joins TRBV5-1 to TRBJ2-1, with 11 nucleotides matching TRBD2. CDR3 length equals 15 residues. With 5 bases clipped from V and 5 bases from J, the junction kept 6 bases outside the gene matches. The germline CDR1 and CDR2 sequences are SGHRS and YFSETQ.

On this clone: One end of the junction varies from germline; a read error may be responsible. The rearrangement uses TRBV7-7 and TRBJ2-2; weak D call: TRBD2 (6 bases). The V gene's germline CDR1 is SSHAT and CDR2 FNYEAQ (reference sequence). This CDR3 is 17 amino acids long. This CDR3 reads CASSLNPGLTGGGELFF. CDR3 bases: TGTGCTAGCAGCTTAAACCCAGGACTCACCGGGGGCGGGGAGCTGTTTTTT.

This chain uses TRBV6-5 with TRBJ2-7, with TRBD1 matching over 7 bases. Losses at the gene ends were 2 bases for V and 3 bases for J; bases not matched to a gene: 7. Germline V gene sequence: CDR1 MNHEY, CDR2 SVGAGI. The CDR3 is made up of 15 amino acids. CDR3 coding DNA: TGTGCCAGCAGTTACACACCGACAGGGATCTACGAGCAGTACTTC. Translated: CASSYTPTGIYEQYF.

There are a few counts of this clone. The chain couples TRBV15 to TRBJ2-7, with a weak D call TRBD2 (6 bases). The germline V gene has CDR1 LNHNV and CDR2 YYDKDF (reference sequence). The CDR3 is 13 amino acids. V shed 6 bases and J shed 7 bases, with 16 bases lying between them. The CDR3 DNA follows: TGTGCCACCAGTCCGACGCACCGGGAGGAGCAGTACTTC. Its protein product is CATSPTHREEQYF.

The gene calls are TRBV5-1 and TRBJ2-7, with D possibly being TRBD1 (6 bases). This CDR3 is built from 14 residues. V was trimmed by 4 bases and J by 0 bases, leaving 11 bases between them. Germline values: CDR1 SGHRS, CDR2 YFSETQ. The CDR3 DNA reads TGCGCCAGCAGCGTGGACAGTTTCTCCTACGAGCAGTACTTC. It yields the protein CASSVDSFSYEQYF. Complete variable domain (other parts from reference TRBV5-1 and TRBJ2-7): KAGVTQTPRYLIKTRGQQVTLSCSPISGHRSVSWYQQTPGQGLQFLFEYFSETQRNKGNFPGRFSGRQFSNSRSEMNVSTLELGDSALYLCASSVDSFSYEQYFGPGTRLTVT.

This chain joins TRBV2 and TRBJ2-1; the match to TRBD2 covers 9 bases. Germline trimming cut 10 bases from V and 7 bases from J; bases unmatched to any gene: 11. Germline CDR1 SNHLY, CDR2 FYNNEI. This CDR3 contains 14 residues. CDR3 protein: CATSGGRAANEQFF. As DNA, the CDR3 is TGTGCCACCTCCGGCGGGAGGGCCGCAAATGAGCAGTTCTTC. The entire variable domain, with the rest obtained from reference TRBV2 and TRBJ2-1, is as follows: EPEVTQTPSHQVTQMGQEVILRCVPISNHLYFYWYRQILGQKVEFLVSFYNNEISEKSEIFDDQFSVERPDGSNFTLKIRSTKLEDSAMYFCATSGGRAANEQFFGPGTRLTVL.

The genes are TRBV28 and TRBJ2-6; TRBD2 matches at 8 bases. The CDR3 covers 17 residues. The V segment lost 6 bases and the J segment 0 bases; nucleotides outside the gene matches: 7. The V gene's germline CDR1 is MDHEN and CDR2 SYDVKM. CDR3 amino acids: CASSPGLGASGANVLTF. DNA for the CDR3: TGTGCCAGCAGCCCGGGACTAGGGGCCTCTGGGGCCAACGTCCTGACTTTC.

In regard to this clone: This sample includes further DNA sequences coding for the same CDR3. The CDR3 here is CASSRAGGYEQYF. DNA of the CDR3: TGTGCCAGCAGTCGGGCCGGGGGATACGAGCAGTACTTC. This rearrangement joins TRBV27 to TRBJ2-7; possibly TRBD2 for D (6 bases). V lost 5 bases, J lost 4 bases, and 12 bases lay in between. CDR3 size: 13 residues. Germline assignment: CDR1 MNHEY and CDR2 SMNVEV (reference sequence).

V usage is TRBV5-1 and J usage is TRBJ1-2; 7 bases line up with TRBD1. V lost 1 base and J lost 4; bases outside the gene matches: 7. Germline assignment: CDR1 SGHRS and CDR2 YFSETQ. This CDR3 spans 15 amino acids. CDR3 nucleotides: TGCGCCAGCAGCTTGCTTGCGACAGGGACCTATGGCTACACCTTC. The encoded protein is CASSLLATGTYGYTF.

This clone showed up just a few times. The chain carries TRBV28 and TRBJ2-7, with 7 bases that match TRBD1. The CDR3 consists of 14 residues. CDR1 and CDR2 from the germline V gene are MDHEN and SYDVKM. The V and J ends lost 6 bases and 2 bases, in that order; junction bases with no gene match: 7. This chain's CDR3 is CASRMRGPAYEQYF. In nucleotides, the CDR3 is TGTGCCAGCAGAATGAGGGGGCCCGCCTACGAGCAGTACTTC. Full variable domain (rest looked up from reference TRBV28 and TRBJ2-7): DVKVTQSSRYLVKRTGEKVFLECVQDMDHENMFWYRQDPGLGLRLIYFSYDVKMKEKGDIPEGYSVSREKKERFSLILESASTNQTSMYLCASRMRGPAYEQYFGPGTRLTVT.

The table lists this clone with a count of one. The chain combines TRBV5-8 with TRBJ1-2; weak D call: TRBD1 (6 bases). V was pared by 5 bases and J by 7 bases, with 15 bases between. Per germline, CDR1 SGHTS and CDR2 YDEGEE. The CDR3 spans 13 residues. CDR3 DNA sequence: TGTGCCAGCAGTTCACAGGGACGAGTTGGCTACACCTTC. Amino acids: CASSSQGRVGYTF.

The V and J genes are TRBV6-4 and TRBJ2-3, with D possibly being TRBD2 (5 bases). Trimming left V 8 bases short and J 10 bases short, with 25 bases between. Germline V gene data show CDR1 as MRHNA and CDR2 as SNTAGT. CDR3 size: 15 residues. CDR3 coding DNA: TGTGCCAGCGCTCTCGGGATCTCCGGGGTCGAGGCGCAGTATTTT. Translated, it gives CASALGISGVEAQYF.

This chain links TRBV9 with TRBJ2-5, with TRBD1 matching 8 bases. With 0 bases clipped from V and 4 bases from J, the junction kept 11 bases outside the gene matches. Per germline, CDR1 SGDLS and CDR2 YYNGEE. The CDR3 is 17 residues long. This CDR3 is CASSVEDRALLGETQYF. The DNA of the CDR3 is TGTGCCAGCAGCGTAGAGGACAGGGCGTTGTTGGGAGAGACCCAGTACTTC.

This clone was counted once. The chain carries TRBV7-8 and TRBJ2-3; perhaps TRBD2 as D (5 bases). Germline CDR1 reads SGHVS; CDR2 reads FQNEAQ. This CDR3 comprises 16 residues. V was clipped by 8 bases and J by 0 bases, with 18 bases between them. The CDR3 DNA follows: TGTGCCAGCCGACTTTCCACTAGAGCTAGCACAGATACGCAGTATTTT. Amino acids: CASRLSTRASTDTQYF.

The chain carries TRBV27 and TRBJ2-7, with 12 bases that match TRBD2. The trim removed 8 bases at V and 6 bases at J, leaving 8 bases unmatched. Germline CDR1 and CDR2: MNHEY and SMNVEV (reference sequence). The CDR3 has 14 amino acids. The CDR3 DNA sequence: TGTGCCAGCGGCTCTAGCGGGAGGGCGCCCGAGCAGTACTTC. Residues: CASGSSGRAPEQYF.

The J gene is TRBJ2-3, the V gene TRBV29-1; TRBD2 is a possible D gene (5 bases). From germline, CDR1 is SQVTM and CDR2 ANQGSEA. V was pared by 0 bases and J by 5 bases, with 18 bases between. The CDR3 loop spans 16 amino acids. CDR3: CSVEDPRGAVEDTQYF. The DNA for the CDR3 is TGCAGCGTTGAAGATCCTCGGGGTGCGGTGGAAGATACGCAGTATTTT.

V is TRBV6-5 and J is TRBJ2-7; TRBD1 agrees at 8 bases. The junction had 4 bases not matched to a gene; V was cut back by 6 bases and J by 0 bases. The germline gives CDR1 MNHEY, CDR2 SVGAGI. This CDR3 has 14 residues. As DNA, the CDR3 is TGTGCCAGCAGAGACAGGGGATTCTCCTACGAGCAGTACTTC. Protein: CASRDRGFSYEQYF.

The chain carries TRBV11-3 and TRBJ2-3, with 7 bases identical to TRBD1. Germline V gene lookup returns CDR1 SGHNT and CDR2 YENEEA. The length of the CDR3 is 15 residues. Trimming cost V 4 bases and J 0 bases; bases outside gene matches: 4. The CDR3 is CASSSGTASTDTQYF. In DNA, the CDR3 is TGTGCCAGCAGCTCCGGGACAGCTAGCACAGATACGCAGTATTTT.